Below are 18 T cell receptor beta chains sequenced from a single sample in a study of T cell responses to AZD1222 COVID-19 vaccine. Assay: immunoSEQ multiplex PCR; the TCRdb copy retains only in-frame clones and omits some. The sample includes 130,000 or so clones, roughly nine tenths seen only once; the top ten take around 7%. The sample here was peripheral blood, taken on day 0 of AZD1222 vaccination. These receptors came from an adult in good health.

DNA of the CDR3: TGCAGTGTAAGATCCGGAAACACCATATATTTT. Protein sequence: CSVRSGNTIYF. This chain links TRBV20-1 with TRBJ1-3; the D is unclear. CDR3 size: 11 residues. The V gene lost 7 bases and the J gene lost 4 bases, with 8 bases spanning the gap. Per germline, CDR1 DFQATT and CDR2 SNEGSKA (reference sequence).

The rearrangement uses TRBV29-1 and TRBJ1-2; D is ambiguous. Germline values: CDR1 SQVTM, CDR2 ANQGSEA. The CDR3 length is 12 residues. V dropped 7 bases and J dropped 8 bases, with 17 bases sitting between them. DNA for the CDR3: TGCAGCGGTAAAATTAGAACTGGGGGCTACACCTTC. Translation: CSGKIRTGGYTF.

The rearrangement links TRBV5-5 to TRBJ1-3; D ambiguous. V lost 4 bases, J lost 0 bases, and 14 bases lay in between. CDR3 length: 16 amino acids. Germline CDR1 and CDR2: SGHKS and YYEKEE (reference sequence). This CDR3 is CASSTTPGPSGNTIYF. DNA of the CDR3: TGTGCCAGCAGCACCACTCCGGGCCCCTCTGGAAACACCATATATTTT.

The V call is TRBV11-1, the J call TRBJ1-1; no definite D call. CDR1 and CDR2 from the germline V gene are SGHAT and FQDESV (reference sequence). Trimming took 5 bases from V and 3 from J, leaving 7 bases between them. This CDR3 is 12 amino acids long. In DNA form, the CDR3 reads TGTGCCAGCAGCACCCTTTACACTGAAGCTTTCTTT. Translation: CASSTLYTEAFF.

This clone was seen only once. The CDR3 loop reads CASSYDGTGPQPQHF. DNA of the CDR3: TGTGCCAGCAGTTACGACGGGACGGGTCCTCAGCCCCAGCATTTT. The chain has TRBV6-6 and TRBJ1-5; TRBD1 is a possible D gene (5 bases). CDR3 length: 15 residues. Per the germline V gene, CDR1 is MNHNY and CDR2 is SVGAGI (reference sequence). V was cut by 2 bases and J by 6 bases, with 14 bases left in between.

The V call is TRBV27, the J call TRBJ1-4; 7 bases match TRBD1. Germline loops: CDR1 MNHEY, CDR2 SMNVEV (reference sequence). The V and J ends lost 3 bases and 2 bases, in that order; junction bases with no gene match: 0. This CDR3 contains 14 residues. CDR3 DNA: TGTGCCAGCAGTTTCAGGGGGACTAATGAAAAACTGTTTTTT. It yields the protein CASSFRGTNEKLFF.

The rearrangement joins TRBV9 to TRBJ2-2; TRBD1 might be the D (6 bases). The CDR3 has 14 residues. Trimming stripped 0 bases from V and 7 bases from J, with 10 bases between. Germline V lookup: CDR1 SGDLS, CDR2 YYNGEE. The CDR3 DNA reads TGTGCCAGCAGCGTAGATACAGGGCTCGGGGAGCTGTTTTTT. It encodes CASSVDTGLGELFF.

This clone was detected once. Relative to the germline gene, one junction end is altered; a read error may explain this. The rearrangement joins TRBV27 to TRBJ2-1, with 9 bases matching TRBD2. From germline, CDR1 is MNHEY and CDR2 SMNVEV (reference sequence). The CDR3 sequence is 12 residues long. The CDR3: CASSLLAGPLVF. As DNA, the CDR3 is TGTGCCAGCAGTTTACTAGCGGGACCCCTGGTCTTC.

The rearrangement uses TRBV24-1 and TRBJ2-2; the D is unclear. CDR1 is KGHDR and CDR2 is SFDVKD in the germline V gene. This CDR3 spans 12 amino acids. V lost 6 bases, J lost 1 base, and 2 bases lay in between. In DNA form, the CDR3 reads TGTGCCACCAGTCTGAACACCGGGGAGCTGTTTTTT. Protein sequence: CATSLNTGELFF.

This CDR3 is CASSEGSVFNEKLFF. As DNA, the CDR3 is TGTGCCAGCAGTGAAGGGTCAGTCTTTAATGAAAAACTGTTTTTT. The chain has TRBV2 and TRBJ1-4; D ambiguous. CDR3 length: 15 residues. V was pared by 1 base and J by 4 bases, with 10 bases between. CDR1 and CDR2 from the germline V gene are SNHLY and FYNNEI.

The chain uses TRBV14 and TRBJ1-5; D is unclear. Germline lookup yields CDR1 SGHDN and CDR2 FVKESK. The CDR3 loop spans 15 amino acids. V lost 1 base, J lost 6 bases, and 13 bases lay in between. DNA for the CDR3: TGTGCCAGCAGCCAAGGCGGCGGGGTCACTCAGCCCCAGCATTTT. This gives the protein CASSQGGGVTQPQHF.

This chain uses TRBV24-1 with TRBJ1-1; 7 nucleotides line up with TRBD1. The CDR3 length is 13 residues. CDR1 is KGHDR and CDR2 is SFDVKD in the germline V gene. V was clipped by 7 bases and J by 7 bases; unmatched bases: 8. DNA of the CDR3: TGTGCCACCAGGGCCAGAGGGACAGATGAAGCTTTCTTT. Translated: CATRARGTDEAFF.

V and J are TRBV6-5 and TRBJ1-4; 12 bases are shared with TRBD1. The CDR3 consists of 14 residues. Germline V CDR1 and CDR2: MNHEY, SVGAGI. Unmatched junction bases numbered 9, after V lost 6 bases and J lost 13 bases. CDR3 loop: CASSQRGQGAGLFF. Written as DNA, the CDR3 is TGTGCCAGCAGCCAACGGGGACAGGGGGCAGGACTGTTTTTT.

The chain carries TRBV3-1 (or the pseudogene TRBV3-2) and TRBJ2-2, with 9 bases identical to TRBD2. Looked up from germline, CDR1 is LGHDT and CDR2 is YNNKEL (reference sequence). The CDR3 totals 18 residues. With 0 bases clipped from V and 0 bases from J, the junction kept 5 bases outside the gene matches. CDR3: CASSQDPSGESNTGELFF. The CDR3 coding sequence is TGTGCCAGCAGCCAAGATCCTAGCGGGGAATCGAACACCGGGGAGCTGTTTTTT.

This chain links TRBV28 with TRBJ1-2, with D perhaps matching TRBD1 (5 bases). The CDR3 sequence is 16 residues long. The V gene's germline CDR1 is MDHEN and CDR2 SYDVKM. The V gene lost 3 bases and the J gene lost 0 bases, with 14 bases spanning the gap. In DNA, the CDR3 is TGTGCCAGCAGTTTCTTCGGGGCCGCAACTAACTATGGCTACACCTTC. It yields the protein CASSFFGAATNYGYTF.

This clone was picked up one time. The chain uses TRBV30 and TRBJ1-6, with a weak D call TRBD1 (5 bases). This CDR3 comprises 13 residues. Per germline, CDR1 GTSNPN and CDR2 SVGIG (reference sequence). The V gene lost 4 bases and the J gene lost 9 bases, with 13 bases spanning the gap. Written as DNA, the CDR3 is TGTGCCTGGATGGAGGGGCGTTCTTCACCCCTCCACTTT. Protein: CAWMEGRSSPLHF.

The count of this clone is one. V usage is TRBV12-3 or TRBV12-4 and J usage is TRBJ2-1; D is unclear. V was pared by 3 bases and J by 8 bases, with 8 bases between. The CDR3 length is 12 residues. The DNA for the CDR3 is TGTGCCAGCAGTTTGCGAGGCGATGAGCAGTTCTTC. This sequence encodes CASSLRGDEQFF.

To note about this clone: Other DNA sequences within the sample encode an identical CDR3. The chain recombines TRBV9 with TRBJ2-1; D is unclear. Germline V gene sequence: CDR1 SGDLS, CDR2 YYNGEE. Trimming pared 0 bases from V and 0 bases from J, leaving 7 bases between. This CDR3 region has 15 residues. The CDR3 here is CASSVVGSSYNEQFF. CDR3 DNA: TGTGCCAGCAGCGTAGTTGGAAGCTCCTACAATGAGCAGTTCTTC.